This T cell receptor (beta chain) stems from a study of vaccination effects on CD4 cells after COVID-19. To note about this clone: The antigen remains undetermined.

Data came from immunoSEQ multiplex PCR; TCRdb stores just in-frame clones and leaves some out. The table records under 40,000 clones, about 65% of them present only once. Cultured cells yielded isolated CD4+ T cells after 10 days. Absence of prior SARS-CoV-2 infection characterized the vaccine recipients, who showed negative nucleocapsid antibodies. Germline V gene sequence: CDR1 KGHSH, CDR2 LQKENI. This CDR3 comprises 12 residues. Losses at the gene ends were 6 bases for V and 5 bases for J; bases not matched to a gene: 4. The specimen comprised CD4+ T cells from PBMCs cultured without peptide, sampled before COVID-19 vaccination. This receptor was obtained from a human donor who received a COVID-19 vaccine. The chain carries TRBV18 and TRBJ2-7; 7 bases align to TRBD1. The CDR3 DNA reads TGTGCCAGCTCTCGCGACAGGGACGAGCAGTACTTC. This codes for CASSRDRDEQYF. The variable domain in full, completed from reference TRBV18 and TRBJ2-7, reads NAGVMQNPRHLVRRRGQEARLRCSPMKGHSHVYWYRQLPEEGLKFMVYLQKENIIDESGMPKERFSAEFPKEGPSILRIQQVVRGDSAAYFCASSRDRDEQYFGPGTRLTVT.